This T cell receptor (beta chain) was sequenced for a study of molecular identifiers for immune sequencing clone quantification. Findings and caveats of the study: Spiked Jurkat TCR RNA equivalent to one cell was reportedly detectable in around 980,000 naive cells.

Sorted inputs of roughly 17,000 to 1,100,000 cells, with 10%, 30% or 50% RNA, yielded naive CD8 libraries. A CD8+CD4-CCR7+CD45RA+ gate was used to sort naive CD8 T cells. At least ten counts were recorded for this clonotype. The target antigen is unknown. As previously described, bulk TCR libraries were made using listed TCR primers. TCRdb ran MiXCR on the PCR reads and lists one entry per CDR3 protein. The sample carries about 640,000 distinct CDR3 sequences, 15% to 20% recorded once. The germline V gene encodes CDR1 SEHNR and CDR2 FQNEAQ (reference sequence). The CDR3 runs to 16 residues. The V gene lost 0 bases and the J gene lost 4 bases, with 12 bases spanning the gap.

The specimen was naive CD8+ T cells from blood, with Jurkat cell RNA spiked in. The subset is: FACS-sorted CD8+CD4-CCR7+CD45RA+ naive T cells. The chain combines TRBV7-9 with TRBJ2-2; TRBD2 is a possible D gene (6 bases). The source of this sequence is a human donor in good health. Some libraries in this study had Jurkat cell RNA spiked in. The DNA of the CDR3 is TGTGCCAGCAGCTTAGCGTCGGAGGGGATCACCGGGGAGCTGTTTTTT. As protein: CASSLASEGITGELFF.